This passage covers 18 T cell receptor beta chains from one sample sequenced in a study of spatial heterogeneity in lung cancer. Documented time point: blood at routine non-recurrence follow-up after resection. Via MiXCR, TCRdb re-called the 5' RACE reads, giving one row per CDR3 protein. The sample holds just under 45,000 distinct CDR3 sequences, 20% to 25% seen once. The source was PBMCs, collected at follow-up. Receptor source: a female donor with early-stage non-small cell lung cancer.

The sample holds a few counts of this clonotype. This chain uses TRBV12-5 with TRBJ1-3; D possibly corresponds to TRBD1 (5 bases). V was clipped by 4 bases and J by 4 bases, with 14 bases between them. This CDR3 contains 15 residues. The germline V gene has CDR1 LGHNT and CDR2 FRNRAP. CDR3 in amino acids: CASGSRGTSGNTIYF. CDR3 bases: TGTGCTAGTGGTTCCCGTGGGACCTCGGGAAACACCATATATTTT.

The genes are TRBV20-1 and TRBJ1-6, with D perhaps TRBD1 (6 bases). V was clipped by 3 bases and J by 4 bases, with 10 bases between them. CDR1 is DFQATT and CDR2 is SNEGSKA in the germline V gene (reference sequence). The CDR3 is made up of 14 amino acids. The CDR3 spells CSARSGQYNSPLHF. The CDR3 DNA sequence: TGCAGTGCTAGGTCCGGACAGTATAATTCACCCCTCCACTTT.

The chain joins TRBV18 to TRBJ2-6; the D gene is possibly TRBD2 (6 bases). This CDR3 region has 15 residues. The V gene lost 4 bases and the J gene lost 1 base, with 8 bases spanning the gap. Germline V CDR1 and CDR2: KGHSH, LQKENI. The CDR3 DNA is TGTGCCAGCTCACTAGGGACTTCTGGGGCCAACGTCCTGACTTTC. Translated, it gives CASSLGTSGANVLTF.

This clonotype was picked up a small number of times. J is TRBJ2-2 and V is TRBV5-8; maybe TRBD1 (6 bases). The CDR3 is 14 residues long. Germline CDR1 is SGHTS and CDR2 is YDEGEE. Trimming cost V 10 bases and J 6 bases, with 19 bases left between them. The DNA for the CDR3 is TGTGCCGTCCCCGGGACACAAAAATCCGGGGAGCTGTTTTTT. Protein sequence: CAVPGTQKSGELFF.

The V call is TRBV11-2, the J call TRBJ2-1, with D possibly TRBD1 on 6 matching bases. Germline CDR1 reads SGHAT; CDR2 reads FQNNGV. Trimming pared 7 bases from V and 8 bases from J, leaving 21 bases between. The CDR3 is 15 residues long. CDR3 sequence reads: CASTLNIQQGHEQFF. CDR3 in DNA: TGTGCCAGCACCCTAAATATACAACAGGGACATGAGCAGTTCTTC.

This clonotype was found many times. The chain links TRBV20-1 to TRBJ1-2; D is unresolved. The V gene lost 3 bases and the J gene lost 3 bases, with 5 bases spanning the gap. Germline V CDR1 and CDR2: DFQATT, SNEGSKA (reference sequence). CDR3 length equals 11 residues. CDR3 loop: CSASGDYGYTF. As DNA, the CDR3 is TGCAGTGCTAGTGGGGACTATGGCTACACCTTC.

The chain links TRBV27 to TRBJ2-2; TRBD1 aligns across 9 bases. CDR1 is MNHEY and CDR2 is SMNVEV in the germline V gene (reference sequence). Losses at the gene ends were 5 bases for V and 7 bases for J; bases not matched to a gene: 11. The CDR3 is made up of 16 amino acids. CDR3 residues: CASSPWDRVNDGELFF. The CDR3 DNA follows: TGTGCCAGCAGTCCCTGGGACAGGGTTAATGACGGGGAGCTGTTTTTT.

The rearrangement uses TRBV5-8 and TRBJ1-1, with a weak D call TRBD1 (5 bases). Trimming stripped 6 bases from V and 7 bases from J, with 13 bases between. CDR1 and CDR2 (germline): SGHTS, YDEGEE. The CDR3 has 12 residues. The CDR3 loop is CASTPARGEAFF. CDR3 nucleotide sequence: TGTGCCAGCACCCCGGCTAGGGGTGAAGCTTTCTTT.

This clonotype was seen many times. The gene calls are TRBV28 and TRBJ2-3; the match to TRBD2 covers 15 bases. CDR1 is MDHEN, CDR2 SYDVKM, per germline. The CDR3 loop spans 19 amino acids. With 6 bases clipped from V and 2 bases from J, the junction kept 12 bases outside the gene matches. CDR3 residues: CASRGLAGGTLHYTDTQYF. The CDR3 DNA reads TGTGCCAGCAGGGGACTAGCGGGAGGCACCTTACACTACACAGATACGCAGTATTTT. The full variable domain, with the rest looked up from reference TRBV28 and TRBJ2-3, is DVKVTQSSRYLVKRTGEKVFLECVQDMDHENMFWYRQDPGLGLRLIYFSYDVKMKEKGDIPEGYSVSREKKERFSLILESASTNQTSMYLCASRGLAGGTLHYTDTQYFGPGTRLTVL.

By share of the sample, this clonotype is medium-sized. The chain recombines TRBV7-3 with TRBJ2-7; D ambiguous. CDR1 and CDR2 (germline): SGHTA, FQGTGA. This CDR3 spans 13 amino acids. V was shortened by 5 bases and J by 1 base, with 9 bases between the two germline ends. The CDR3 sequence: CASSIGPSYEQYF. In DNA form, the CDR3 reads TGTGCCAGCAGCATCGGACCATCCTACGAGCAGTACTTC.

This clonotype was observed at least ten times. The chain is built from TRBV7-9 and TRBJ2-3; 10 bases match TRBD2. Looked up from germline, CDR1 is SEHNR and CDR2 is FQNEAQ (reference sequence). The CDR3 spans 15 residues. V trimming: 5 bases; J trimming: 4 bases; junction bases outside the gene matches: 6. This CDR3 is CASSPQAGGADTQYF. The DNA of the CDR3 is TGTGCCAGCAGCCCCCAAGCGGGGGGGGCAGATACGCAGTATTTT.

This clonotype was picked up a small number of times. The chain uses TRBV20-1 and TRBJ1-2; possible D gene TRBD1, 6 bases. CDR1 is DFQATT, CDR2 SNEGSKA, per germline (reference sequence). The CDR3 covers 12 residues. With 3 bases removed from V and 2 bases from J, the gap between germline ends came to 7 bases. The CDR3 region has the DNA TGCAGTGCTAGGGACAGCAACTATGGCTACACCTTC. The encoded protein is CSARDSNYGYTF.

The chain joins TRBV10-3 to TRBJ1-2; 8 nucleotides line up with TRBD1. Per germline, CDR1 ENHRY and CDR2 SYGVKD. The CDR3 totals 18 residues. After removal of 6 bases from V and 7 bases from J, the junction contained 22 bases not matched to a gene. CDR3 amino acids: CAISERAIRTGRNSGYTF. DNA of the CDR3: TGTGCCATCAGCGAACGAGCGATACGGACAGGGAGGAACAGTGGCTACACCTTC.

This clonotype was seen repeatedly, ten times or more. The CDR3 DNA follows: TGCAGTGCCCAGAAAGGGATGTCGAACACTGAAGCTTTCTTT. This sequence encodes CSAQKGMSNTEAFF. The rearrangement links TRBV20-1 to TRBJ1-1; D gene ambiguous. This CDR3 is 14 amino acids long. Between the trimmed V and J ends, which lost 6 bases and 1 base, there was a span of 15 bases. CDR1 and CDR2 (germline): DFQATT, SNEGSKA (reference sequence).

In nucleotides, the CDR3 is TGTGCTAGTGGTTTTCGACGACCCTTAGACTTCTCTGGGGCCAACGTCCTGACTTTC. It yields the protein CASGFRRPLDFSGANVLTF. The chain recombines TRBV12-5 with TRBJ2-6; D ambiguous. Germline V gives CDR1 LGHNT, CDR2 FRNRAP. Trimming removed 3 bases from V and 0 bases from J, with 18 bases in between. The CDR3 consists of 19 residues.

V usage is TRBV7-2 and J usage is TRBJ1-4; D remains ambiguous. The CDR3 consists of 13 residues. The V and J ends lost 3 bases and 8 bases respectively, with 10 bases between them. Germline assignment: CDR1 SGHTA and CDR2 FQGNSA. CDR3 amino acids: CASSLPKGEKLFF. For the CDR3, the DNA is TGTGCCAGCAGCTTGCCTAAAGGGGAAAAACTGTTTTTT. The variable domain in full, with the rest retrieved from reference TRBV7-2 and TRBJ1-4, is GAGVSQSPSNKVTEKGKDVELRCDPISGHTALYWYRQSLGQGLEFLIYFQGNSAPDKSGLPSDRFSAERTGGSVSTLTIQRTQQEDSAVYLCASSLPKGEKLFFGSGTQLSVL.

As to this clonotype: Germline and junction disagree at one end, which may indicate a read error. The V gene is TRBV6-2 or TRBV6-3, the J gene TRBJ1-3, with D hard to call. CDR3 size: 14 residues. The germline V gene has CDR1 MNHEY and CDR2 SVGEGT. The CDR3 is CASGYTGGGNTIYF. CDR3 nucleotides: TGTGCCAGCGGTTACACCGGCGGAGGAAACACCATATATTTT.

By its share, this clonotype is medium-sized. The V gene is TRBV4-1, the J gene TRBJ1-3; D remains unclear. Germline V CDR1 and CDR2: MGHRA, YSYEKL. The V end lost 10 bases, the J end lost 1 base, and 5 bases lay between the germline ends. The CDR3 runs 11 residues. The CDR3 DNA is TGCGCCACGGATTCTGGAAACACCATATATTTT. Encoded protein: CATDSGNTIYF.